This is a list of T cell receptor beta chains from one sample in a study of blood T cell repertoires in COVID-19. Repertoires were generated with immunoSEQ multiplex PCR, while TCRdb's copy carries only in-frame clones and drops some. The table shows 250,000 to 400,000 clones, with about nine tenths occurring only once. Material: PBMCs or T cells enriched from blood (not recorded which). Receptor source: a man aged 55 to 69 who had recovered from COVID-19. CDR3s include the opening cysteine and the closing phenylalanine or tryptophan. The D gene is left open where the match is weak. A clone size is listed for some rows: how often the clone was seen (once, few, many), or a class if it is expanded.

d_call	j_call	v_call	clone_size	cdr3_nt	cdr3_aa
TRBD1	TRBJ2-5	TRBV11-3	.	TGTGCCAGCAGCGCACGGACAGGGGGAGAGACCCAGTACTTC	CASSARTGGETQYF
.	TRBJ1-1	TRBV19	once	TGTGCCAGTAGTATAGCCACAATGAACACTGAAGCTTTCTTT	CASSIATMNTEAFF
.	TRBJ2-1	TRBV7-9	.	TGTGCCAGCAGCTTAGGGAACCGGGATGAGCAGTTCTTC	CASSLGNRDEQFF
TRBD1	TRBJ2-3	TRBV4-3	.	TGCGCCAGCAGCCGACAGGGCTCAGGGACAGATACGCAGTATTTT	CASSRQGSGTDTQYF
TRBD1	TRBJ1-5	TRBV30	.	TGTGCCTGGAAATCCGGGACAGGGAATCAGCCCCAGCATTTT	CAWKSGTGNQPQHF
TRBD2	TRBJ2-3	TRBV5-6	.	TGTGCCAGCAGCCCCTCGACTAGCGGGGTCACAGATACGCAGTATTTT	CASSPSTSGVTDTQYF
.	TRBJ2-1	TRBV9	.	TGTGCCAGCAGCGTAGGGGGGCGGGGGCACTACAATGAGCAGTTCTTC	CASSVGGRGHYNEQFF
.	TRBJ1-3	TRBV4-1	.	TGCGCCAGCAGCCAAGAGAGCATCTCTGGAAACACCATATATTTT	CASSQESISGNTIYF
TRBD1	TRBJ1-3	TRBV14	.	TGTGCCAGCAGCCTCCCGGGACAGGGAGGAAACACCATATATTTT	CASSLPGQGGNTIYF
TRBD2	TRBJ2-3	TRBV6-2/TRBV6-3	.	TGTGCCAGCAGTAGCGGGGGGGCCGCGGTAGATACGCAGTATTTT	CASSSGGAAVDTQYF
TRBD2	TRBJ2-3	TRBV7-2	.	TGTGCCAGCAGCTTAGATCTCCTAGCGGGGCGCAGAGATACGCAGTATTTT	CASSLDLLAGRRDTQYF
.	TRBJ2-2	TRBV27	.	TGTGCCAGCAGTATCTCGACACTTAACACCGGGGAGCTGTTTTTT	CASSISTLNTGELFF
.	TRBJ1-6	TRBV7-6	.	TGTGCCAGCAGCTTAGGCCCGTGGAGGGGCGATAATTCACCCCTCCACTTT	CASSLGPWRGDNSPLHF
TRBD1	TRBJ2-7	TRBV3-1/TRBV3-2	.	TGTGCCAGCAGCCAAGTAACAGGGGAGTACGAGCAGTACTTC	CASSQVTGEYEQYF
.	TRBJ2-7	TRBV11-3	.	TGTGCCAGCAGCTTAGCCGAGACAGAGGACGAGCAGTACTTC	CASSLAETEDEQYF
.	TRBJ1-2	TRBV6-1	.	TGTGCCAGCAGTGAAATGTTAGGACAGAACTATGGCTACACCTTC	CASSEMLGQNYGYTF
.	TRBJ1-2	TRBV29-1	.	TGCAGCACGAAGACAGTTAACTATGGCTACACCTTC	CSTKTVNYGYTF
.	TRBJ2-7	TRBV15	.	TGTGCCACCAGCAGAGACCCTAACAGGTACAACTACGAGCAGTACTTC	CATSRDPNRYNYEQYF
TRBD2	TRBJ2-7	TRBV2	.	TGTGCCAGCAGTGACGGGGGGATTGGCGAGCAGTACTTC	CASSDGGIGEQYF
.	TRBJ1-3	TRBV5-6	.	TGTGCCAGCAGCCTTACAGGGAGCGAGCACTTTGGAAACACCATATATTTT	CASSLTGSEHFGNTIYF
.	TRBJ1-3	TRBV19	.	TGTGCCAGCGAGACAGGCAGCTCTGGAAACACCATATATTTT	CASETGSSGNTIYF
TRBD1	TRBJ2-1	TRBV4-3	.	TGCGCCAGCAGCCAAGTGGACAGGGACGACAATGAGCAGTTCTTC	CASSQVDRDDNEQFF
.	TRBJ1-1	TRBV7-3	.	TGTGCCAGCAGGTCCGGGGGGCCCAACACTGAAGCTTTCTTT	CASRSGGPNTEAFF
TRBD1	TRBJ2-3	TRBV5-1	.	TGCGCCAGCAGCTTGGCACGGGACAGGGGGGATACGCAGTATTTT	CASSLARDRGDTQYF
TRBD1	TRBJ2-7	TRBV3-1/TRBV3-2	.	TGTGCCAGCAGCCTCCCCGGGACAGACTCCTACGAGCAGTACTTC	CASSLPGTDSYEQYF
.	TRBJ2-3	TRBV6-2/TRBV6-3	.	TGTGCCAGCAGTTACCTAAGCCAGGTTGATACGCAGTATTTT	CASSYLSQVDTQYF
TRBD2	TRBJ2-1	TRBV2	.	TGTGCCAGCAGTCCTACCCTAGCGGCCTCCTACAATGAGCAGTTCTTC	CASSPTLAASYNEQFF
.	TRBJ2-3	TRBV5-1	.	TGCGCCAGCAGCCTCATAGCGAAAGCCACAGATACGCAGTATTTT	CASSLIAKATDTQYF
.	TRBJ1-2	TRBV30	.	TGTGCCTGGAGTGTGCCCGACAGAGCAAACTATGGCTACACCTTC	CAWSVPDRANYGYTF
.	TRBJ2-2	TRBV24-1	once	TGTGCCACCAGGGGCCCAGGGCTCGGGGAGCTGTTTTTT	CATRGPGLGELFF
.	TRBJ1-1	TRBV2	.	TGTGCCAGTCAAGTTTCGCCGGGCACTGAAGCTTTCTTT	CASQVSPGTEAFF
.	TRBJ1-4	TRBV4-3	.	TGCGCCAGCAGCCAAGCGAGCCGGGATCCTAATGAAAAACTGTTTTTT	CASSQASRDPNEKLFF
.	TRBJ1-5	TRBV27	.	TGTGCCAGCAGGGCACAGACAGCTAGCAATCAGCCCCAGCATTTT	CASRAQTASNQPQHF